This T cell receptor beta chain was identified during a study of neurological immune-mediated disorders. This clonotype occurred many times. The germline V and J ends were trimmed by 4 bases and 5 bases, with 15 bases remaining between them. The CDR3 is 14 residues long. CDR1 ENHRY and CDR2 SYGVKD come from the germline V gene. One entry per CDR3 protein, called by TCRdb with MiXCR from the 5' RACE reads. The sample gives tens of thousands of distinct CDR3 sequences, 3% to 4.5% of which show up once; roughly 1.9% is in the top ten. This chain uses TRBV10-3 with TRBJ2-7; TRBD2 might be the D (7 bases). The material sequenced was CD4+ T cells from blood. This clonotype originated in a woman aged 40 to 50 with multiple sclerosis. The CDR3, as DNA: TGTGCCATCAGTGTTGGGGGGGCCACGGACGAGCAGTACTTC. Its protein is CAISVGGATDEQYF.